This T cell receptor (beta chain) was recovered during a study of esophageal squamous cell carcinoma under preoperative chemotherapy. This CDR3 spans 13 amino acids. Looked up from germline, CDR1 is MNHNS and CDR2 is SASEGT. Study outcomes and limitations: After treatment, tumor-infiltrating lymphocytes seemed to come partly from incoming peripheral T cells, not only local changes.

Specified time point: after preoperative PTX-NDP chemotherapy. As concerns this clonotype: Antigen: not known. The germline gene is not matched at one end of the junction; a read error may be the cause.

MiXCR, run by TCRdb on the PCR reads, gives a single entry per CDR3 protein. Among 10,000 to 11,000 distinct CDR3 sequences listed, more than 60% were seen once. The chain recombines TRBV6-1 with TRBJ2-1; 10 bases agree with TRBD2. The material was obtained from a patient given preoperative chemotherapy. The clonotype comes from a human donor with esophageal squamous cell carcinoma. The donor label of this sample is uncertain. CDR3 protein: CAAQAGGEDAQFF. The DNA of the CDR3 is TGTGCCGCACAAGCGGGGGGGGAAGATGCGCAGTTCTTT.